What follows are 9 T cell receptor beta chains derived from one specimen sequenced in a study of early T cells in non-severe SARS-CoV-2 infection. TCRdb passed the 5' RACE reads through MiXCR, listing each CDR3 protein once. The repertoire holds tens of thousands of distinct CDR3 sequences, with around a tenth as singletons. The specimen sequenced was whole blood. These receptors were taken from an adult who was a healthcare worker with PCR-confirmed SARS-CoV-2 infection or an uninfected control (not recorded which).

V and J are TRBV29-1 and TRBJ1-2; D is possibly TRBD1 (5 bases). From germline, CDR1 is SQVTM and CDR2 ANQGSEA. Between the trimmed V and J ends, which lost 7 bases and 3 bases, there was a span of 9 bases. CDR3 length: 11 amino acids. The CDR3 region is CSATAHYGYTF. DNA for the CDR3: TGCAGCGCGACAGCACACTATGGCTACACCTTC.

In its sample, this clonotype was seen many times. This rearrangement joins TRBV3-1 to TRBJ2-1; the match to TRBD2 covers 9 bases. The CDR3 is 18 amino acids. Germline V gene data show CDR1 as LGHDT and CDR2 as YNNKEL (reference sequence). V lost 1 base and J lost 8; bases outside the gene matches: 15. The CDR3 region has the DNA TGTGCCAGCAGCCAAGTATTGGTGCGGGAGGGCCGTATCGATGAGCAGTTCTTC. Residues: CASSQVLVREGRIDEQFF.

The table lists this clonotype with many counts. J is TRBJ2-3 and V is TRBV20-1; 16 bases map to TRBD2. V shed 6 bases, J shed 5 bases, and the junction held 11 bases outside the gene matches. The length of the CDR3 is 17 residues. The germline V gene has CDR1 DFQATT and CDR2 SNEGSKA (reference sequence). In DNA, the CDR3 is TGCAGTGCCTCAACCGGGACTAGCGGGGGGGCCAGAGATACGCAGTATTTT. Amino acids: CSASTGTSGGARDTQYF.

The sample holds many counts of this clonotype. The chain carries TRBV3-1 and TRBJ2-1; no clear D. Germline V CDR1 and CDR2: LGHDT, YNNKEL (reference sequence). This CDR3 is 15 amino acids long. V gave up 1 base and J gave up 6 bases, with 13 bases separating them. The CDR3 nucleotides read TGTGCCAGCAGCCAAGGTAGAAACCGCGTCAATGAGCAGTTCTTC. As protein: CASSQGRNRVNEQFF.

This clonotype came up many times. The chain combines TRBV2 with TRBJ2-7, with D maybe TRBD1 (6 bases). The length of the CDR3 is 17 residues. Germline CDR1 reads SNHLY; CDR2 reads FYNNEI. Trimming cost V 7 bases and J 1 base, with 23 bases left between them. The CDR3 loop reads CASTATGFLSKSYEQYF. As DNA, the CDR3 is TGTGCCAGCACCGCAACAGGGTTCCTATCTAAGTCCTACGAGCAGTACTTC.

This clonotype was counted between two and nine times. The CDR3 region has the DNA TGTGCCAGCCGCGGAGCGCCGGGGTTCACCTCCTACGAGCAGTACTTC. It specifies CASRGAPGFTSYEQYF. The chain has TRBV6-5 and TRBJ2-7, with a tentative D call TRBD2 (5 bases). The CDR3 totals 16 residues. V was clipped by 8 bases and J by 0 bases, with 20 bases between them. Per germline, CDR1 MNHEY and CDR2 SVGAGI.

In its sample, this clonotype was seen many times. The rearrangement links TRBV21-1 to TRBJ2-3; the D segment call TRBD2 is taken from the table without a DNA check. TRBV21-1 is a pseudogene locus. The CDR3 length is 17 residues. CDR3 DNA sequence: TGTGCCAGCAGCAAATCGGGCGGCGGTAGGGGCACAGATACGCAGTATTTT. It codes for CASSKSGGGRGTDTQYF.

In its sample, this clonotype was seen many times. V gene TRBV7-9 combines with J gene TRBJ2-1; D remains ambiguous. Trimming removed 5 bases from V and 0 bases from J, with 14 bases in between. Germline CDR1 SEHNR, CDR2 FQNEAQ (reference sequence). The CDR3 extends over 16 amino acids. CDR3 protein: CASSPDGLSSYNEQFF. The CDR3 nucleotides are TGTGCCAGCAGCCCGGACGGATTGAGCTCCTACAATGAGCAGTTCTTC.

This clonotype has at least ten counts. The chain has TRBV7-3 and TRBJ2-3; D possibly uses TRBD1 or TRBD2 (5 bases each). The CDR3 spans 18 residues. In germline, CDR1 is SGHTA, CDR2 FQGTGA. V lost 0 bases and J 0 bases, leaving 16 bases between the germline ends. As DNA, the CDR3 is TGTGCCAGCAGCTTAACGGGCAGGGCTACGGGAAGCACAGATACGCAGTATTTT. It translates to CASSLTGRATGSTDTQYF.